One sample yielded the 18 T cell receptor beta chains listed below, sequenced in a study of identical twins. TCRdb ran MiXCR on the 5' RACE reads and lists one entry per CDR3 protein. The table shows about 240,000 distinct CDR3 sequences, with approximately 10% occurring only once. Sequences were obtained from memory T cells sorted from blood. The source is a man in his forties or fifties in good health.

This clonotype was seen a few times. The V gene is TRBV5-1, the J gene TRBJ2-3; D uncertain. CDR1 and CDR2 (germline): SGHRS, YFSETQ. V lost 5 bases to trimming and J lost 1 base, with 8 bases between them. This CDR3 is 13 amino acids long. Here the CDR3 reads CASRLGGTDTQYF. CDR3 in DNA: TGCGCCAGCAGGTTAGGAGGCACAGATACGCAGTATTTT. Supplemented by reference TRBV5-1 and TRBJ2-3, the full variable domain reads KAGVTQTPRYLIKTRGQQVTLSCSPISGHRSVSWYQQTPGQGLQFLFEYFSETQRNKGNFPGRFSGRQFSNSRSEMNVSTLELGDSALYLCASRLGGTDTQYFGPGTRLTVL.

This clonotype appeared many times. The J gene is TRBJ1-5, the V gene TRBV6-2 or TRBV6-3; D ambiguous. This CDR3 is built from 14 residues. Germline lookup yields CDR1 MNHEY and CDR2 SVGEGT. Between the trimmed V and J ends, which lost 5 bases and 2 bases, there was a span of 10 bases. The DNA of the CDR3 is TGTGCCAGCAGTGCAGGCCGGGGCAATCAGCCCCAGCATTTT. The encoded protein is CASSAGRGNQPQHF.

V usage is TRBV7-2 and J usage is TRBJ2-7; D is unclear. V dropped 1 base and J dropped 6 bases, with 4 bases sitting between them. Per the germline V gene, CDR1 is SGHTA and CDR2 is FQGNSA. The CDR3 sequence is 11 residues long. The CDR3 region is CASSLVPEQYF. The CDR3 DNA is TGTGCCAGCAGCTTAGTACCCGAGCAGTACTTC.

In its sample, this clonotype was seen many times. A read error may be the cause here, since a much bigger clone is one base away. The chain carries TRBV7-6 and TRBJ2-7; D might be TRBD2 (6 bases). V lost 1 base to trimming and J lost 0 bases, with 7 bases between them. Germline V gene sequence: CDR1 SGHVS, CDR2 FNYEAQ. This CDR3 contains 14 residues. For the CDR3, the DNA is TGTGCCAGCAGCTTAGGCGGGAACTCCTACGAGCAGTACTTC. This sequence encodes CASSLGGNSYEQYF. Drawing the rest from reference TRBV7-6 and TRBJ2-7, the complete variable domain is GAGVSQSPRYKVTKRGQDVALRCDPISGHVSLYWYRQALGQGPEFLTYFNYEAQQDKSGLPNDRFSAERPEGSISTLTIQRTEQRDSAMYRCASSLGGNSYEQYFGPGTRLTVT.

This clonotype appeared many times. The J gene is TRBJ2-6, the V gene TRBV12-3 or TRBV12-4, with D possibly being TRBD2 (5 bases). Trimming shortened V by 7 bases and J by 0 bases, and 7 bases separated the two germline ends. The CDR3 totals 14 residues. This CDR3 reads CASTGDSGANVLTF. As DNA, the CDR3 is TGTGCCAGCACCGGGGACTCTGGGGCCAACGTCCTGACTTTC.

CDR3 nucleotides: TGTGCCAGCAGTCCCCCCAGCCTCGGGCAGTATTTT. Translated: CASSPPSLGQYF. J is TRBJ2-3 and V is TRBV28; no clear D gene. This CDR3 is 12 amino acids long. V lost 5 bases to trimming and J lost 11 bases, with 14 bases between them. Germline CDR1 MDHEN, CDR2 SYDVKM.

This clonotype was counted ten times or more. The V gene is TRBV29-1, the J gene TRBJ2-1; D is unclear. Germline loops: CDR1 SQVTM, CDR2 ANQGSEA. Trimming cost V 7 bases and J 3 bases, with 7 bases left between them. The CDR3 loop spans 11 amino acids. Here the CDR3 DNA reads TGCAGCGCCTTAGTCTACAATGAGCAGTTCTTC. This gives the protein CSALVYNEQFF.

The table lists this clonotype with a few counts. The rearrangement links TRBV24-1 to TRBJ2-2, with D unresolved. V lost 1 base and J 2 bases, leaving 7 bases between the germline ends. The CDR3 covers 15 residues. CDR1 is KGHDR, CDR2 SFDVKD, per germline. CDR3 amino acids: CATSDLSPNTGELFF. In nucleotides, the CDR3 is TGTGCCACCAGTGATTTATCCCCTAACACCGGGGAGCTGTTTTTT.

This clonotype was seen once. The chain's CDR3 is CASRPRMRARGYTF. The CDR3 DNA follows: TGTGCCAGCAGACCCCGGATGAGGGCGCGGGGCTACACCTTC. The V gene is TRBV28, the J gene TRBJ1-2; D gene uncertain. V was cut by 6 bases and J by 8 bases, with 19 bases left in between. Germline V lookup: CDR1 MDHEN, CDR2 SYDVKM. The CDR3 consists of 14 residues.

This clonotype was counted many times. This chain links TRBV18 with TRBJ2-4; D remains unclear. The V end was cut by 8 bases, the J end by 9 bases, with 11 bases between. The CDR3 spans 11 residues. Germline values: CDR1 KGHSH, CDR2 LQKENI. The CDR3 DNA reads as TGTGCCAGCCACCATGACGGCATTCAGTACTTC. Its translation: CASHHDGIQYF.

In its sample, this clonotype was seen many times. This chain connects TRBV10-3 to TRBJ1-5; D is unclear. Deletions cut 4 bases from V and 1 base from J, with 8 bases between. This CDR3 is built from 14 residues. CDR1 is ENHRY and CDR2 is SYGVKD in the germline V gene. The chain's CDR3 is CAISVSGSNQPQHF. The CDR3 DNA follows: TGTGCCATCAGTGTCTCGGGGAGCAATCAGCCCCAGCATTTT.

The chain is built from TRBV5-1 and TRBJ2-7; 9 bases fit TRBD2. Per germline, CDR1 SGHRS and CDR2 YFSETQ. This CDR3 is built from 15 residues. Unmatched junction bases numbered 9, after V lost 4 bases and J lost 4 bases. CDR3 sequence (DNA): TGCGCCAGCAGCCCCCGGTTAGCGGGAGTATACGAGCAGTACTTC. The encoded protein is CASSPRLAGVYEQYF. Looking up the rest from reference TRBV5-1 and TRBJ2-7 gives the full variable domain: KAGVTQTPRYLIKTRGQQVTLSCSPISGHRSVSWYQQTPGQGLQFLFEYFSETQRNKGNFPGRFSGRQFSNSRSEMNVSTLELGDSALYLCASSPRLAGVYEQYFGPGTRLTVT.

Note on this clonotype: This may stem from a read error, because a much larger clone lies one nucleotide away. V usage is TRBV14 and J usage is TRBJ2-7, with D unclear. CDR1 is SGHDN and CDR2 is FVKESK in the germline V gene. Trimming stripped 2 bases from V and 9 bases from J, with 11 bases between. The CDR3 covers 12 residues. The CDR3: CASSQINLAQYF. CDR3 sequence (DNA): TGTGCCAGCAGCCAAATTAATCTCGCGCAGTACTTC.

V usage is TRBV20-1 and J usage is TRBJ1-2, with D possibly matching TRBD1 (5 bases). Germline-derived CDR1 and CDR2 are DFQATT and SNEGSKA (reference sequence). The CDR3 runs 13 residues. Trimming removed 0 bases from V and 8 bases from J, with 13 bases in between. As DNA, the CDR3 is TGCAGTGCTAGAGATACCGGGGGTGCGGGCTACACCTTC. This codes for CSARDTGGAGYTF.

This clonotype was seen a few times. The V gene is TRBV5-1, the J gene TRBJ1-1; perhaps TRBD1 as D (5 bases). V lost 0 bases and J 1 base, leaving 13 bases between the germline ends. Germline values: CDR1 SGHRS, CDR2 YFSETQ. This CDR3 has 16 residues. CDR3 bases: TGCGCCAGCAGCTTGGGGGCAGGGAACCAGAACACTGAAGCTTTCTTT. This translates into CASSLGAGNQNTEAFF.

This clonotype was seen only a few times. This sequence joins TRBV27 and TRBJ1-2; D might be TRBD1 (6 bases). Germline V CDR1 and CDR2: MNHEY, SMNVEV (reference sequence). V was shortened by 6 bases and J by 2 bases, with 13 bases between the two germline ends. The CDR3 runs to 14 residues. This CDR3 is CASRKQGLNYGYTF. The CDR3 nucleotides are TGTGCCAGCAGAAAACAGGGATTAAACTATGGCTACACCTTC.

This clonotype turned up a few times. The chain carries TRBV10-3 and TRBJ2-1; tentatively, D is TRBD1 (6 bases). The CDR3 loop spans 15 amino acids. V dropped 3 bases and J dropped 5 bases, with 14 bases sitting between them. Per the germline V gene, CDR1 is ENHRY and CDR2 is SYGVKD. Here the CDR3 reads CAISDGDTANNEQFF. The CDR3 DNA reads TGTGCCATCAGTGACGGGGACACCGCGAACAATGAGCAGTTCTTC.

This clonotype was seen at least ten times. This chain connects TRBV7-8 to TRBJ2-7, with unresolved D. The V gene lost 0 bases and the J gene lost 3 bases, with 6 bases spanning the gap. The CDR3 runs to 13 residues. Germline lookup yields CDR1 SGHVS and CDR2 FQNEAQ. CDR3 in DNA: TGTGCCAGCAGCTTAGCCGACTTCTACGAGCAGTACTTC. Protein sequence: CASSLADFYEQYF.